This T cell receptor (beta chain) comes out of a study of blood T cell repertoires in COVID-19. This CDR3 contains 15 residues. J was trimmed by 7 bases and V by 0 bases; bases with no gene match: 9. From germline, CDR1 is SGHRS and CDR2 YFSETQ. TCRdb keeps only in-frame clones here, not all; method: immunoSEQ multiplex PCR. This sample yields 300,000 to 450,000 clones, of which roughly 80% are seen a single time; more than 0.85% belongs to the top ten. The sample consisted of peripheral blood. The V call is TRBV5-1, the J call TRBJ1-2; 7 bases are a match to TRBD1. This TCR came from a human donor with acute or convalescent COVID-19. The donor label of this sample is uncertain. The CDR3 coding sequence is TGCGCCAGCAGCTTGGAAAAGGGGGCCCTTGGTGGCTACACCTTC. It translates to CASSLEKGALGGYTF.